The 15 T cell receptor beta chains presented below share a single source sample, sequenced in a study of blood T cell repertoires in COVID-19. TCRdb's table, derived via immunoSEQ multiplex PCR, lists solely in-frame clones and lacks some. This sample has fewer than 200,000 clones; 84% occur once, and the top ten carry under 4%. Sequenced sample: PBMCs or T cells enriched from blood (not recorded which). The receptors originated from a woman aged 25 to 39 who had been exposed to COVID-19.

The chain combines TRBV9 with TRBJ2-5; 10 nucleotides match TRBD2. The length of the CDR3 is 17 residues. Germline V gene data show CDR1 as SGDLS and CDR2 as YYNGEE. V dropped 4 bases and J dropped 5; count of bases not matched to a gene: 14. CDR3 loop: CASSKSPGSGGAETQYF. For the CDR3, the DNA is TGTGCCAGCAGCAAGAGCCCCGGGAGCGGGGGGGCGGAGACCCAGTACTTC.

CDR3 in amino acids: CASSPGRLFNEKLFF. CDR3 bases: TGTGCCAGCAGCCCAGGGCGTTTATTTAATGAAAAACTGTTTTTT. V usage is TRBV6-5 and J usage is TRBJ1-4; TRBD1 might be the D (5 bases). CDR3 size: 15 residues. V was pared by 6 bases and J by 4 bases, with 15 bases between. CDR1 and CDR2 from the germline V gene are MNHEY and SVGAGI.

This clone is a singleton in its sample. This chain uses TRBV27 with TRBJ1-6; 7 nucleotides agree with TRBD1. This CDR3 has 14 amino acids. The germline gives CDR1 MNHEY, CDR2 SMNVEV (reference sequence). Trimming took 5 bases from V and 8 from J; bases not matched to a gene: 6. The CDR3 DNA follows: TGTGCCAGCAGTCCACAGGGGATGGATTCACCCCTCCACTTT. It codes for CASSPQGMDSPLHF.

J is TRBJ2-7 and V is TRBV6-2 or TRBV6-3; D remains ambiguous. This CDR3 region has 12 residues. Between the trimmed V and J ends, which lost 0 bases and 7 bases, there was a span of 7 bases. Per the germline V gene, CDR1 is MNHEY and CDR2 is SVGEGT. CDR3 region: CASSYSSGEQYF. In DNA, the CDR3 is TGTGCCAGCAGTTACTCGTCCGGGGAGCAGTACTTC.

The gene calls are TRBV19 and TRBJ1-1, with 7 nucleotides matching TRBD1. V gave up 2 bases and J gave up 8 bases; unmatched junction bases: 5. Germline assignment: CDR1 LNHDA and CDR2 SQIVND (reference sequence). The length of the CDR3 is 13 residues. The CDR3, as DNA: TGTGCCAGTAGTATAACCGGGACAGCAGAAGCTTTCTTT. It encodes CASSITGTAEAFF.

The rearrangement joins TRBV5-6 to TRBJ2-1, with 9 bases matching TRBD2. CDR1 SGHDT and CDR2 YYEEEE come from the germline V gene. This CDR3 region has 16 residues. V was clipped by 0 bases and J by 4 bases; unmatched bases: 5. The CDR3 loop is CASSLGVAGVYNEQFF. The CDR3 nucleotides read TGTGCCAGCAGCTTGGGGGTAGCGGGGGTGTACAATGAGCAGTTCTTC.

There are a few counts of this clone. The chain recombines TRBV18 with TRBJ1-1; D remains ambiguous. The CDR3 runs to 13 residues. Germline CDR1 reads KGHSH; CDR2 reads LQKENI. V lost 2 bases and J lost 3, with 7 bases in between. As DNA, the CDR3 is TGTGCCAGCTCACCAGAATCAGACACTGAAGCTTTCTTT. Its protein product is CASSPESDTEAFF.

The gene calls are TRBV5-1 and TRBJ1-5; 7 bases agree with TRBD1. Trimming removed 0 bases from V and 7 bases from J; junction bases left unmatched: 7. Germline assignment: CDR1 SGHRS and CDR2 YFSETQ. The CDR3 totals 15 residues. CDR3: CASSLETGVGQPQHF. The DNA for the CDR3 is TGCGCCAGCAGCTTGGAAACAGGGGTGGGGCAGCCCCAGCATTTT.

This chain connects TRBV4-1 to TRBJ1-2; 7 nucleotides line up with TRBD1. After removal of 1 base from V and 4 bases from J, the junction contained 6 bases not matched to a gene. The CDR3 loop spans 15 amino acids. The germline V gene encodes CDR1 MGHRA and CDR2 YSYEKL. The CDR3 DNA sequence: TGCGCCAGCAGCCAAGGAAACAGGGGCGGCTATGGCTACACCTTC. It codes for CASSQGNRGGYGYTF.

The CDR3: CASDRGLNYGYTF. CDR3 nucleotide sequence: TGTGCCAGTGACAGGGGTCTAAACTATGGCTACACCTTC. The gene calls are TRBV19 and TRBJ1-2; 8 bases agree with TRBD1. The V segment lost 8 bases and the J segment 2 bases; nucleotides outside the gene matches: 4. Germline V gene data show CDR1 as LNHDA and CDR2 as SQIVND (reference sequence). The CDR3 is 13 amino acids.

This clone has just a few counts. The chain couples TRBV11-1 to TRBJ1-1; D gene uncertain. This CDR3 comprises 13 residues. The V end was cut by 5 bases, the J end by 5 bases, with 12 bases between. Germline CDR1 and CDR2: SGHAT and FQDESV (reference sequence). CDR3 in DNA: TGTGCCAGCAGCACTTACGGGAATACTGAAGCTTTCTTT. Amino acid sequence: CASSTYGNTEAFF.

This chain connects TRBV12-5 to TRBJ1-4; possible D gene TRBD1, 6 bases. The V gene lost 2 bases and the J gene lost 5 bases, with 15 bases spanning the gap. The CDR3 contains 16 residues. Germline CDR1 reads LGHNT; CDR2 reads FRNRAP. The CDR3 coding sequence is TGTGCTAGTGGTTTGAGGGGGGGGCGCGGGAATGAAAAACTGTTTTTT. It translates to CASGLRGGRGNEKLFF.

In this sample, this clone turned up once. The chain uses TRBV12-5 and TRBJ1-3; D not resolved. Trimming stripped 0 bases from V and 0 bases from J, with 15 bases between. This CDR3 is built from 18 residues. Germline V gives CDR1 LGHNT, CDR2 FRNRAP. CDR3 sequence reads: CASGLVHNPRNSGNTIYF. The CDR3 DNA reads TGTGCTAGTGGTTTGGTACATAACCCCAGGAACTCTGGAAACACCATATATTTT. Together with reference TRBV12-5 and TRBJ1-3, the CDR3 gives the full variable domain: DARVTQTPRHKVTEMGQEVTMRCQPILGHNTVFWYRQTMMQGLELLAYFRNRAPLDDSGMPKDRFSAEMPDATLATLKIQPSEPRDSAVYFCASGLVHNPRNSGNTIYFGEGSWLTVV.

V is TRBV3-1 (or the pseudogene TRBV3-2) and J is TRBJ2-2, with D possibly being TRBD1 (5 bases). The CDR3 has 14 amino acids. Germline V gives CDR1 LGHDT, CDR2 YNNKEL (reference sequence). Trimming shortened V by 0 bases and J by 5 bases, and 7 bases separated the two germline ends. This CDR3 is CASSQDAGTGELFF. As DNA, the CDR3 is TGTGCCAGCAGCCAAGATGCAGGGACCGGGGAGCTGTTTTTT.

The chain joins TRBV30 to TRBJ2-4, with D possibly being TRBD1 (5 bases). Germline CDR1 is GTSNPN and CDR2 is SVGIG (reference sequence). The CDR3 sequence is 13 residues long. Between the trimmed V and J ends, which lost 3 bases and 6 bases, there was a span of 12 bases. The CDR3 loop is CAWSALRGNIQYF. The CDR3 DNA follows: TGTGCCTGGAGCGCCCTAAGGGGAAACATTCAGTACTTC. The whole variable domain, remainder taken from reference TRBV30 and TRBJ2-4, is SQTIHQWPATLVQPVGSPLSLECTVEGTSNPNLYWYRQAAGRGLQLLFYSVGIGQISSEVPQNLSASRPQDRQFILSSKKLLLSDSGFYLCAWSALRGNIQYFGAGTRLSVL.